This T cell receptor beta chain was sequenced in a study of cytomegalovirus exposure and HLA in healthy donors. Study findings and constraints: There were three CMV-associated chains whose specificity for CMV antigens was confirmed in vitro. TCR beta chains numbering some 160 were designated cytomegalovirus-associated. According to a subsequent analysis, TCR clusters from the first cohort were inclined to appear together in the 100 to 150 validation repertoires.

Per the germline V gene, CDR1 is LNHDA and CDR2 is SQIVND (reference sequence). This CDR3 comprises 15 residues. Trimming cost V 7 bases and J 5 bases, with 20 bases left between them. A note on this clone: Its antigen is as yet unknown.

Measured with immunoSEQ multiplex PCR; TCRdb has only the in-frame clones, and not every one. Of around 120,000 clones listed, 85% to 90% are singletons. This chain joins TRBV19 and TRBJ1-1; tentative D call: TRBD1 (6 bases). Sequenced material: PBMCs. The sequence came from a woman between 18 and 30 years old in good health and CMV-seropositive. The CDR3 reads CASTRVGAGGTEAFF. The CDR3 DNA sequence: TGTGCCAGTACCAGAGTGGGGGCGGGGGGGACTGAAGCTTTCTTT.